This T cell receptor beta chain was obtained from a study of T cell repertoires in cytomegalovirus infection. Trimming removed 5 bases from V and 3 bases from J; junction bases left unmatched: 9. The CDR3 spans 16 residues. In TCRdb, the reads were re-called with MiXCR into one record per CDR3 protein. The table lists about 830,000 distinct CDR3 sequences, over 25% of them singletons. This clonotype has a count of ten or more. The antigen is not known. Specimen: cultured CD8+ T cells from PBMCs, collected from culture after CMV antigen stimulation. The origin of this receptor is a human donor in good health (CMV status not recorded). Some clones in this sample may be carry-over from other donors' samples. The rearrangement links TRBV12-3 or TRBV12-4 to TRBJ2-4, with TRBD2 identical over 8 bases. The CDR3 DNA is TGTGCCAGCAGTCTTTTCGCGGGGGGCCTCAAAAACATTCAGTACTTC. Translated, it gives CASSLFAGGLKNIQYF.